Following are 25 T cell receptor beta chains from one sample sequenced in a study of T cells in Graves' hyperthyroidism and ophthalmopathy (dated by TCRdb to about 2019). Library preparation used multiplex PCR. The sequencing machine was an Illumina HiSeq 2000. TCR beta CDR3 regions were amplified from RNA transcripts. A first-round RT-PCR of the TCR CDR3 used the HTBI primer set with the Qiagen OneStep RT-PCR kit. The public reads were reprocessed in TCRdb via fastp at Q25 and MiXCR, keeping in-frame beta chains. Records with the same CDR3 protein are collapsed into one entry carrying the most frequent genes and DNA. For this sample the table gives fewer than 550,000 distinct CDR3 sequences, of which 15% to 17% were detected only once. Clones ranked in the top ten supply almost 8% of the sample. Sequenced material: blood. The receptors originated from a young woman with Graves' hyperthyroidism.

This clonotype was observed a handful of times. The chain carries TRBV5-8 and TRBJ2-7, with D hard to call. This CDR3 has 14 amino acids. The germline CDR1 and CDR2 sequences are SGHTS and YDEGEE. The V and J ends lost 1 base and 2 bases respectively, with 10 bases between them. This chain's CDR3 is CASSLLHPTYEQYF. CDR3 nucleotides: TGTGCCAGCAGCTTGTTACATCCCACCTACGAGCAGTACTTC.

This clonotype was recorded many times. V usage is TRBV2 and J usage is TRBJ1-2, with D perhaps matching TRBD1 (6 bases). Trimming took off 6 bases at V and 6 bases at J, with 17 bases between the two ends. CDR1 and CDR2 (germline): SNHLY, FYNNEI. The CDR3 covers 14 residues. The CDR3 DNA reads TGTGCCAGCAGCGCTAGGGACACCTCCCATGGCTACACCTTC. Translated: CASSARDTSHGYTF. The whole variable domain, remainder taken from reference TRBV2 and TRBJ1-2, is EPEVTQTPSHQVTQMGQEVILRCVPISNHLYFYWYRQILGQKVEFLVSFYNNEISEKSEIFDDQFSVERPDGSNFTLKIRSTKLEDSAMYFCASSARDTSHGYTFGSGTRLTVV.

The table lists this clonotype with many counts. V and J are TRBV20-1 and TRBJ1-1; 7 bases map to TRBD1. Per the germline V gene, CDR1 is DFQATT and CDR2 is SNEGSKA (reference sequence). The trim removed 2 bases at V and 8 bases at J, leaving 11 bases unmatched. The CDR3 extends over 14 amino acids. CDR3 in DNA: TGCAGTGCTAGACACACAACCGGGACAGACGAAGCTTTCTTT. Its protein is CSARHTTGTDEAFF.

This clonotype came up a few times. CDR3 loop: CATSRERSSTDTQYF. The CDR3 DNA follows: TGTGCCACCAGCAGAGAGAGGTCTAGCACAGATACGCAGTATTTT. The J gene is TRBJ2-3, the V gene TRBV15, with no clear D. The CDR3 sequence is 15 residues long. Trimming removed 0 bases from V and 0 bases from J, with 7 bases in between. The germline CDR1 and CDR2 sequences are LNHNV and YYDKDF (reference sequence).

There are many counts of this clonotype. The CDR3 is CAWTRLRTGGSENTEAFF. The DNA of the CDR3 is TGTGCCTGGACCAGACTTAGGACAGGGGGCTCTGAGAACACTGAAGCTTTCTTT. This chain uses TRBV30 with TRBJ1-1, with 11 nucleotides matching TRBD1. CDR1 and CDR2 (germline): GTSNPN, SVGIG (reference sequence). After removal of 4 bases from V and 1 base from J, the junction contained 14 bases not matched to a gene. The CDR3 runs 18 residues.

This clonotype has a count of ten or more. This sequence joins TRBV28 and TRBJ1-2; D unclear. The CDR3 consists of 18 residues. CDR1 MDHEN and CDR2 SYDVKM come from the germline V gene. Trimming stripped 8 bases from V and 5 bases from J, with 30 bases between. DNA for the CDR3: TGTGCCAGCCGACCCCTAAGTGGCATGCTCCTCGGCCGTTATGGCTACACCTTC. As protein: CASRPLSGMLLGRYGYTF.

This clonotype was seen repeatedly, ten times or more. The chain uses TRBV24-1 and TRBJ2-7; 10 bases are a match to TRBD2. Unmatched junction bases numbered 7, after V lost 9 bases and J lost 6 bases. Germline V gene lookup returns CDR1 KGHDR and CDR2 SFDVKD. The CDR3 runs 13 residues. CDR3 residues: CATGPSGRSEQYF. Here the CDR3 DNA reads TGTGCCACCGGGCCTAGCGGGAGAAGCGAGCAGTACTTC.

This clonotype was seen many times. The chain has TRBV18 and TRBJ2-4; maybe TRBD1 (6 bases). With 3 bases removed from V and 0 bases from J, the gap between germline ends came to 12 bases. Germline V gene lookup returns CDR1 KGHSH and CDR2 LQKENI. The CDR3 has 16 residues. CDR3 sequence reads: CASSPVGALAKNIQYF. DNA of the CDR3: TGTGCCAGCTCACCGGTGGGGGCCTTAGCCAAAAACATTCAGTACTTC.

The chain is built from TRBV27 and TRBJ2-1; no definite D call. The CDR3 is 12 residues long. Per the germline V gene, CDR1 is MNHEY and CDR2 is SMNVEV (reference sequence). V was pared by 3 bases and J by 6 bases, with 6 bases between. CDR3 coding DNA: TGTGCCAGCAGTTTTTTCGGCAATGAGCAGTTCTTC. This translates into CASSFFGNEQFF.

The CDR3 is CAIDWGSGGETQYF. The CDR3 region has the DNA TGTGCCATCGATTGGGGCTCCGGGGGAGAGACCCAGTACTTC. V usage is TRBV2 and J usage is TRBJ2-5, with D possibly TRBD2 on 6 matching bases. The germline V gene encodes CDR1 SNHLY and CDR2 FYNNEI. V was pared by 10 bases and J by 4 bases, with 19 bases between. This CDR3 is 14 amino acids long.

This clonotype was found many times. The rearrangement links TRBV5-5 to TRBJ1-4, with D perhaps TRBD1 (5 bases). The CDR3 loop spans 15 amino acids. V lost 0 bases to trimming and J lost 5 bases, with 11 bases between them. Per the germline V gene, CDR1 is SGHKS and CDR2 is YYEKEE (reference sequence). This CDR3 reads CASSLEPGLNEKLFF. CDR3 nucleotide sequence: TGTGCCAGCAGCTTGGAACCGGGACTAAATGAAAAACTGTTTTTT.

This clonotype was seen ten or more times. The rearrangement uses TRBV12-3 or TRBV12-4 and TRBJ2-6, with TRBD1 identical over 12 bases. The CDR3 runs to 17 residues. V dropped 6 bases and J dropped 3; count of bases not matched to a gene: 6. The CDR3 here is CASSKGQGAGGANVLTF. The CDR3 nucleotides are TGTGCCAGCAGCAAGGGACAGGGGGCGGGTGGGGCCAACGTCCTGACTTTC.

This clonotype was seen a handful of times. This chain joins TRBV25-1 and TRBJ1-1; D is perhaps TRBD1 (6 bases). Germline assignment: CDR1 MGHDK and CDR2 SYGVNS. V was cut by 8 bases and J by 2 bases, with 12 bases left in between. CDR3 length: 13 residues. CDR3 sequence reads: CASRGTSNTEAFF. The CDR3 DNA is TGTGCCAGCCGAGGGACATCTAACACTGAAGCTTTCTTT.

This clonotype occurred many times. CDR3 DNA sequence: TGCAGCGTTGGTCTAGTCCCCACGGATACGCAGTATTTT. Encoded protein: CSVGLVPTDTQYF. This chain connects TRBV29-1 to TRBJ2-3; D not certain. Between the trimmed V and J ends, which lost 4 bases and 6 bases, there was a span of 14 bases. This CDR3 spans 13 amino acids. CDR1 is SQVTM, CDR2 ANQGSEA, per germline.

This clonotype has ten or more counts. This chain links TRBV2 with TRBJ2-5, with no clear D. Trimming cost V 2 bases and J 5 bases, with 3 bases left between them. CDR1 is SNHLY and CDR2 is FYNNEI in the germline V gene. The CDR3 spans 11 residues. CDR3 sequence (DNA): TGTGCCAGCAGTGAACTGGAGACCCAGTACTTC. Its translation is CASSELETQYF. The complete variable domain, with remaining parts taken from reference TRBV2 and TRBJ2-5, reads EPEVTQTPSHQVTQMGQEVILRCVPISNHLYFYWYRQILGQKVEFLVSFYNNEISEKSEIFDDQFSVERPDGSNFTLKIRSTKLEDSAMYFCASSELETQYFGPGTRLLVL.

The J gene is TRBJ2-2, the V gene TRBV6-1, with D perhaps given as TRBD1 or TRBD2 (5 bases each). This CDR3 is built from 15 residues. Trimming shortened V by 5 bases and J by 3 bases, and 13 bases separated the two germline ends. Germline assignment: CDR1 MNHNS and CDR2 SASEGT. The CDR3 region has the DNA TGTGCCAGCAGTAAACTATCGGGACACACCGGGGAGCTGTTTTTT. This sequence encodes CASSKLSGHTGELFF.

About this clonotype: This clone may be a read error of a much larger clone one base away. The chain recombines TRBV19 with TRBJ1-1; D is ambiguous. CDR1 LNHDA and CDR2 SQIVND come from the germline V gene (reference sequence). There are 15 residues in the CDR3. Trimming pared 3 bases from V and 4 bases from J, leaving 15 bases between. CDR3 residues: CASSIGSGESTEAFF. The CDR3 nucleotides read TGTGCCAGTAGTATCGGATCGGGAGAGTCCACTGAAGCTTTCTTT.

This clonotype was recorded a few times. V is TRBV5-1 and J is TRBJ2-1; D possibly corresponds to TRBD1 (6 bases). CDR3 length: 15 residues. The ends were cut back, 2 bases at V and 2 bases at J, with 11 bases in the middle. The V gene's germline CDR1 is SGHRS and CDR2 YFSETQ. The CDR3 loop is CASSFRDITYNEQFF. The CDR3 DNA sequence: TGCGCCAGCAGCTTCCGGGACATAACCTACAATGAGCAGTTCTTC.

The chain uses TRBV6-2 or TRBV6-3 and TRBJ1-1; D call uncertain. Trimming took off 0 bases at V and 2 bases at J, with 4 bases between the two ends. Germline V gene lookup returns CDR1 MNHEY and CDR2 SVGEGT. The CDR3 runs 13 residues. CDR3 sequence reads: CASSYSINTEAFF. The CDR3 region has the DNA TGTGCCAGCAGTTACTCGATTAACACTGAAGCTTTCTTT.

This clonotype was recorded at least ten times. The rearrangement uses TRBV30 and TRBJ2-7; D not resolved. The V gene's germline CDR1 is GTSNPN and CDR2 SVGIG (reference sequence). The V gene lost 2 bases and the J gene lost 5 bases, with 13 bases spanning the gap. The CDR3 contains 13 residues. The CDR3 bases are TGTGCCTGGAGTTCCAATGGCGCCCACGAGCAGTACTTC. It encodes CAWSSNGAHEQYF.

This clonotype has only a few counts. In DNA, the CDR3 is TGTGCCATCAGTGTTCAGCCGCCCTCCTACGAGCAGTACTTC. Encoded protein: CAISVQPPSYEQYF. This sequence joins TRBV10-3 and TRBJ2-7; no clear D. Trimming stripped 4 bases from V and 0 bases from J, with 10 bases between. Germline CDR1 ENHRY, CDR2 SYGVKD. The CDR3 length is 14 residues.

The CDR3 DNA follows: TGTGCCAGCAGCGTCGGTAGCGGGAGGGATCGGGAGCTGTTTTTT. It is translated as CASSVGSGRDRELFF. V and J are TRBV9 and TRBJ2-2; 11 positions agree with TRBD2. Germline CDR1 is SGDLS and CDR2 is YYNGEE. Losses at the gene ends were 2 bases for V and 9 bases for J; bases not matched to a gene: 6. CDR3 length: 15 residues.

This clonotype was counted at least ten times. The junction departs from germline at one end; a sequencing error may be responsible. V is TRBV3-1 and J is TRBJ2-5; TRBD2 matches at 15 bases. The CDR3 extends over 14 amino acids. CDR1 LGHDT and CDR2 YNNKEL come from the germline V gene (reference sequence). Here the CDR3 DNA reads TGTGCCAGCAGCCTCGGACTAGCGGGGGGGCCCACGGACTTC. Its translation is CASSLGLAGGPTDF.

V and J are TRBV5-6 and TRBJ1-2, with 12 bases matching TRBD1. Trimming removed 1 base from V and 7 bases from J; junction bases left unmatched: 5. The CDR3 has 15 residues. Germline lookup yields CDR1 SGHDT and CDR2 YYEEEE. CDR3 sequence (DNA): TGTGCCAGCAGCTTGTGGGGGACAGGGGGCTCTGGCTACACCTTC. It is translated as CASSLWGTGGSGYTF.

This clonotype has just a few counts. The chain links TRBV5-6 to TRBJ2-1; D remains unclear. The germline V gene encodes CDR1 SGHDT and CDR2 YYEEEE. CDR3 length equals 12 residues. V dropped 4 bases and J dropped 10 bases, with 12 bases sitting between them. The CDR3 loop reads CASSRAVGEQFF. The CDR3 DNA follows: TGTGCCAGCAGCCGGGCGGTAGGAGAGCAGTTCTTC.